A selection of T cell receptor beta chains follows, all from one sample in a study of blood T cell repertoires in COVID-19. Clones were read by immunoSEQ multiplex PCR, and TCRdb kept only the in-frame ones, dropping some. The data hold about 100,000 clones, with roughly 82% observed a single time. Source material: peripheral blood. Receptors originate from a man aged 60-69 years with acute or convalescent COVID-19. Both conserved end residues are part of each CDR3. Fields, in order: D gene, V gene, J gene, clone size, CDR3 protein, CDR3 DNA. A D gene is named only where the DNA matches it firmly. For some rows the clone size is stated as once, few or many, or as a class when expanded; others skip it.

D gene: TRBD1; V gene: TRBV5-1; J gene: TRBJ1-4; clone size: .; CDR3 protein: CASSPLDREILFF; CDR3 DNA: TGCGCCAGCAGCCCACTCGACAGGGAAATACTGTTTTTT
D gene: .; V gene: TRBV20-1; J gene: TRBJ1-1; clone size: once; CDR3 protein: CSATGDTEAFF; CDR3 DNA: TGCAGTGCTACAGGGGACACTGAAGCTTTCTTT
D gene: .; V gene: TRBV2; J gene: TRBJ1-4; clone size: .; CDR3 protein: CASSSQVATNEKLFF; CDR3 DNA: TGTGCCAGCAGTTCACAGGTTGCAACTAATGAAAAACTGTTTTTT
D gene: TRBD1; V gene: TRBV10-3; J gene: TRBJ1-2; clone size: .; CDR3 protein: CAISDQGADKSAYGYTF; CDR3 DNA: TGTGCCATCAGTGACCAGGGGGCGGATAAATCTGCTTATGGCTACACCTTC
D gene: TRBD1; V gene: TRBV2; J gene: TRBJ1-2; clone size: .; CDR3 protein: CASVEDRLNYGYTF; CDR3 DNA: TGTGCCAGCGTGGAGGACAGGCTAAACTATGGCTACACCTTC
D gene: TRBD2; V gene: TRBV19; J gene: TRBJ2-2; clone size: .; CDR3 protein: CASSILAGITGELFF; CDR3 DNA: TGTGCCAGTAGTATCCTAGCGGGAATCACCGGGGAGCTGTTTTTT
D gene: TRBD1; V gene: TRBV25-1; J gene: TRBJ1-6; clone size: .; CDR3 protein: CASRQGGLSNSPLHF; CDR3 DNA: TGTGCCAGCAGACAGGGGGGGCTCTCTAATTCACCCCTCCACTTT
D gene: .; V gene: TRBV4-3; J gene: TRBJ1-5; clone size: .; CDR3 protein: CASSQDYRVAQPQHF; CDR3 DNA: TGCGCCAGCAGCCAAGATTACAGGGTCGCCCAGCCCCAGCATTTT
D gene: .; V gene: TRBV2; J gene: TRBJ1-5; clone size: .; CDR3 protein: CATGGGQPQHF; CDR3 DNA: TGTGCCACGGGGGGGGGTCAGCCCCAGCATTTT
D gene: TRBD1; V gene: TRBV2; J gene: TRBJ2-7; clone size: .; CDR3 protein: CASSRFRQGAYEQYF; CDR3 DNA: TGTGCCAGCAGCCGCTTTCGACAGGGTGCCTACGAGCAGTACTTC
D gene: TRBD2; V gene: TRBV18; J gene: TRBJ2-7; clone size: .; CDR3 protein: CASSPGTSVTAYEQYF; CDR3 DNA: TGTGCCAGCTCCCCAGGGACTAGCGTAACCGCCTACGAGCAGTACTTC
D gene: .; V gene: TRBV12-3/TRBV12-4; J gene: TRBJ1-4; clone size: .; CDR3 protein: CASTPGGGKLFF; CDR3 DNA: TGTGCCAGCACCCCGGGGGGTGGAAAACTGTTTTTT
D gene: TRBD1; V gene: TRBV5-1; J gene: TRBJ2-7; clone size: .; CDR3 protein: CASSLDRGYEQYF; CDR3 DNA: TGCGCCAGCAGCTTGGACAGGGGCTACGAGCAGTACTTC
D gene: TRBD1; V gene: TRBV29-1; J gene: TRBJ2-7; clone size: .; CDR3 protein: CSVGDRPTYEQYF; CDR3 DNA: TGCAGCGTTGGGGACAGGCCCACCTACGAGCAGTACTTC
D gene: .; V gene: TRBV29-1; J gene: TRBJ2-2; clone size: .; CDR3 protein: CSVGAGLTGELFF; CDR3 DNA: TGCAGCGTTGGGGCAGGGCTCACCGGGGAGCTGTTTTTT
D gene: .; V gene: TRBV6-5; J gene: TRBJ1-2; clone size: .; CDR3 protein: CASSYLRTAPYGYTF; CDR3 DNA: TGTGCCAGCAGTTACCTCCGGACAGCTCCATATGGCTACACCTTC
D gene: TRBD2; V gene: TRBV7-3; J gene: TRBJ2-2; clone size: .; CDR3 protein: CASSLIGTASGSSGELFF; CDR3 DNA: TGTGCCAGCAGCTTAATCGGTACGGCTAGCGGGAGCAGCGGGGAGCTGTTTTTT
D gene: TRBD1; V gene: TRBV29-1; J gene: TRBJ1-3; clone size: few; CDR3 protein: CSVDRDRGGTIYF; CDR3 DNA: TGCAGCGTTGACCGGGACAGGGGAGGGACCATATATTTT
D gene: TRBD1; V gene: TRBV10-2; J gene: TRBJ1-5; clone size: .; CDR3 protein: CASHPGQALGKSNQPQHF; CDR3 DNA: TGCGCCAGCCATCCCGGACAGGCCCTTGGTAAGAGCAATCAGCCCCAGCATTTT
D gene: .; V gene: TRBV21-1; J gene: TRBJ1-5; clone size: .; CDR3 protein: CASSKGGRIGINQPQHF; CDR3 DNA: TGTGCCAGCAGCAAAGGAGGGAGAATAGGGATCAATCAGCCCCAGCATTTT
D gene: .; V gene: TRBV19; J gene: TRBJ2-6; clone size: .; CDR3 protein: CASSLGGTTSGANVLTF; CDR3 DNA: TGTGCCAGTAGTTTGGGGGGAACCACGTCTGGGGCCAACGTCCTGACTTTC
D gene: TRBD2; V gene: TRBV30; J gene: TRBJ2-1; clone size: .; CDR3 protein: CASSGGLGNEQFF; CDR3 DNA: TGTGCTAGTAGCGGGGGGCTAGGTAATGAGCAGTTCTTC
D gene: .; V gene: TRBV19; J gene: TRBJ2-5; clone size: once; CDR3 protein: CASSIRTQGETQYF; CDR3 DNA: TGTGCCAGTAGTATAAGGACCCAGGGAGAGACCCAGTACTTC
D gene: TRBD1; V gene: TRBV3-1/TRBV3-2; J gene: TRBJ1-1; clone size: .; CDR3 protein: CASSQGAGQDGAAFF; CDR3 DNA: TGTGCCAGCAGCCAAGGAGCGGGACAGGACGGGGCGGCTTTCTTT
D gene: .; V gene: TRBV14; J gene: TRBJ1-1; clone size: once; CDR3 protein: CASSQGGRTEAFF; CDR3 DNA: TGTGCCAGCAGCCAGGGAGGACGGACTGAAGCTTTCTTT
D gene: TRBD1; V gene: TRBV7-3; J gene: TRBJ2-1; clone size: once; CDR3 protein: CASSSQTGSSYNEQFF; CDR3 DNA: TGTGCCAGCAGCTCCCAGACAGGGAGCTCCTACAATGAGCAGTTCTTC
D gene: TRBD1; V gene: TRBV29-1; J gene: TRBJ2-1; clone size: .; CDR3 protein: CSVNRGLRDIEQFF; CDR3 DNA: TGCAGCGTTAACAGGGGGCTTAGGGACATAGAGCAGTTCTTC
D gene: .; V gene: TRBV11-1; J gene: TRBJ1-4; clone size: .; CDR3 protein: CASSLERRGNEKLFF; CDR3 DNA: TGTGCCAGCAGCTTAGAGCGGCGGGGTAATGAAAAACTGTTTTTT
D gene: .; V gene: TRBV6-5; J gene: TRBJ1-6; clone size: .; CDR3 protein: CASRYGQTSYNSPLHF; CDR3 DNA: TGTGCCAGCAGATACGGGCAGACCTCCTATAATTCACCCCTCCACTTT
D gene: TRBD1; V gene: TRBV29-1; J gene: TRBJ1-1; clone size: .; CDR3 protein: CSVGQGAAEAFF; CDR3 DNA: TGCAGCGTTGGGCAGGGGGCCGCTGAAGCTTTCTTT
D gene: TRBD1; V gene: TRBV18; J gene: TRBJ1-1; clone size: .; CDR3 protein: CASSQTGVNTEAFF; CDR3 DNA: TGTGCCAGCTCACAGACAGGGGTGAACACTGAAGCTTTCTTT
D gene: .; V gene: TRBV29-1; J gene: TRBJ1-2; clone size: .; CDR3 protein: CSVEKQQLYGYTF; CDR3 DNA: TGCAGCGTTGAGAAACAGCAGCTATATGGCTACACCTTC
D gene: TRBD1; V gene: TRBV7-8; J gene: TRBJ1-5; clone size: few; CDR3 protein: CASSSGTGGNNQPQHF; CDR3 DNA: TGTGCCAGCAGCTCAGGGACAGGGGGTAACAATCAGCCCCAGCATTTT
D gene: TRBD1; V gene: TRBV30; J gene: TRBJ1-6; clone size: once; CDR3 protein: CAWSVPGTANSPLHF; CDR3 DNA: TGTGCCTGGAGTGTACCCGGGACAGCTAATTCACCCCTCCACTTT
D gene: .; V gene: TRBV6-5; J gene: TRBJ2-7; clone size: .; CDR3 protein: CASSYSESYEQYF; CDR3 DNA: TGTGCCAGCAGTTACTCGGAGTCCTACGAGCAGTACTTC
D gene: TRBD2; V gene: TRBV2; J gene: TRBJ2-1; clone size: once; CDR3 protein: CASRLSGRDSNEQFF; CDR3 DNA: TGTGCCAGCAGGCTGAGCGGGAGGGATTCCAATGAGCAGTTCTTC
D gene: TRBD1; V gene: TRBV7-9; J gene: TRBJ1-1; clone size: once; CDR3 protein: CASSLGGQTGYTEAFF; CDR3 DNA: TGTGCCAGCAGCTTAGGGGGACAGACGGGGTACACTGAAGCTTTCTTT
D gene: .; V gene: TRBV6-2/TRBV6-3; J gene: TRBJ1-5; clone size: .; CDR3 protein: CASSSQVLNHPQHF; CDR3 DNA: TGTGCCAGCAGTTCACAGGTGCTCAATCATCCCCAGCATTTT
D gene: TRBD1; V gene: TRBV10-2; J gene: TRBJ2-1; clone size: .; CDR3 protein: CASSGALGTGSYNEQFF; CDR3 DNA: TGCGCCAGCAGTGGGGCCCTCGGGACAGGCTCCTACAATGAGCAGTTCTTC
D gene: TRBD2; V gene: TRBV29-1; J gene: TRBJ2-3; clone size: once; CDR3 protein: CSSYPAGASTDTQYF; CDR3 DNA: TGCAGCTCCTACCCAGCGGGAGCTAGCACAGATACGCAGTATTTT
D gene: .; V gene: TRBV28; J gene: TRBJ1-1; clone size: .; CDR3 protein: CASSPTRGADTEAFF; CDR3 DNA: TGTGCCAGCAGCCCGACACGGGGGGCGGACACTGAAGCTTTCTTT
D gene: TRBD2; V gene: TRBV10-3; J gene: TRBJ2-1; clone size: .; CDR3 protein: CASRTSGSNEQFF; CDR3 DNA: TGTGCCTCCCGGACTAGCGGGAGTAATGAGCAGTTCTTC